Below are 32 T cell receptor beta chains sequenced from a single sample in a study of CD8 T cells in ankylosing spondylitis. TCRdb passed the 5' RACE reads through MiXCR, listing each CDR3 protein once. The profile shows 450,000 to 550,000 distinct CDR3 sequences, approximately 5% of them singletons. No antigen has been identified for these receptors. General study results and limits: Characteristic, it appeared, of ankylosing spondylitis blood was a TCR beta motif of about eight highly homologous variants.

Sequenced material: blood, either unsorted or a sorted T cell fraction (not recorded which). Receptor source: a male donor with ankylosing spondylitis.

This clonotype was counted a few times. The chain couples TRBV4-2 to TRBJ2-7, with TRBD1 matching 9 bases. CDR1 is LGHNA and CDR2 is YNFKEQ in the germline V gene. J was trimmed by 5 bases and V by 1 base; bases with no gene match: 6. This CDR3 is built from 15 residues. CDR3 sequence reads: CASSQVGQGVHEQYF. The CDR3 DNA sequence: TGTGCCAGCAGCCAAGTGGGACAGGGCGTCCACGAGCAGTACTTC.

This clonotype was detected many times. CDR3 sequence: CASSVEGGYDEQFF. CDR3 DNA sequence: TGTGCCAGCAGCGTAGAAGGGGGGTACGATGAGCAGTTCTTC. The rearrangement uses TRBV9 and TRBJ2-1; D tentatively reads TRBD1 or TRBD2 (6 bases each). This CDR3 has 14 residues. Germline CDR1 SGDLS, CDR2 YYNGEE. Trimming removed 0 bases at V and 8 bases at J, with 12 bases between.

This clonotype has more than one count but fewer than ten. The rearrangement links TRBV5-6 to TRBJ2-5, with D possibly called TRBD1 or TRBD2 (6 bases each). V was cut by 2 bases and J by 2 bases, with 19 bases left in between. In germline, CDR1 is SGHDT, CDR2 YYEEEE. The CDR3 runs 17 residues. The CDR3 nucleotides are TGTGCCAGCAGCTTAGGAAAATCACGGGGGCGACAAGAGACCCAGTACTTC. Residues: CASSLGKSRGRQETQYF. The whole variable domain, remainder taken from reference TRBV5-6 and TRBJ2-5, is DAGVTQSPTHLIKTRGQQVTLRCSPKSGHDTVSWYQQALGQGPQFIFQYYEEEERQRGNFPDRFSGHQFPNYSSELNVNALLLGDSALYLCASSLGKSRGRQETQYFGPGTRLLVL.

The chain has TRBV5-1 and TRBJ2-5, with 8 bases that match TRBD1. There are 14 residues in the CDR3. After removal of 4 bases from V and 8 bases from J, the junction contained 10 bases not matched to a gene. The germline V gene has CDR1 SGHRS and CDR2 YFSETQ. The CDR3 region is CASSGQGGGGTQYF. The CDR3 coding sequence is TGCGCCAGCAGCGGACAGGGAGGCGGAGGAACCCAGTACTTC.

This clonotype has at least ten counts. The chain recombines TRBV5-1 with TRBJ2-3; D is perhaps TRBD1 or TRBD2 (5 bases each). Between the trimmed V and J ends, which lost 0 bases and 1 base, there was a span of 9 bases. CDR1 SGHRS and CDR2 YFSETQ come from the germline V gene. The CDR3 is 15 residues long. This CDR3 reads CASSLVWGRTDTQYF. In nucleotides, the CDR3 is TGCGCCAGCAGCTTGGTCTGGGGACGCACAGATACGCAGTATTTT.

This clonotype was found a few times. The rearrangement uses TRBV24-1 and TRBJ2-1; D not resolved. V gave up 5 bases and J gave up 2 bases, with 12 bases separating them. Germline assignment: CDR1 KGHDR and CDR2 SFDVKD. The CDR3 contains 15 residues. CDR3 DNA: TGTGCCACCAGTGGTGGGATAGGCGCCTACAATGAGCAGTTCTTC. Protein sequence: CATSGGIGAYNEQFF.

This clonotype was seen repeatedly, ten times or more. The chain joins TRBV2 to TRBJ1-2; 7 nucleotides match TRBD1. CDR1 is SNHLY and CDR2 is FYNNEI in the germline V gene. V was clipped by 8 bases and J by 7 bases; unmatched bases: 19. The CDR3 contains 16 residues. CDR3 sequence (DNA): TGTGCCAGCGGAACACGATCCACAGGGGACGTGGGTGGCTACACCTTC. Its protein is CASGTRSTGDVGGYTF.

This chain joins TRBV20-1 and TRBJ2-5, with TRBD1 matching over 11 bases. Germline-derived CDR1 and CDR2 are DFQATT and SNEGSKA (reference sequence). The CDR3 runs 15 residues. Trimming took 3 bases from V and 1 from J; bases not matched to a gene: 4. CDR3 sequence: CSARDRGPLQETQYF. The CDR3, as DNA: TGCAGTGCTAGGGACAGGGGGCCACTCCAAGAGACCCAGTACTTC.

This chain joins TRBV20-1 and TRBJ2-5; possible D gene TRBD2, 5 bases. The CDR3 runs 14 residues. CDR1 is DFQATT, CDR2 SNEGSKA, per germline (reference sequence). V lost 1 base, J lost 3 bases, and 12 bases lay in between. The CDR3: CSARAERVEETQYF. The CDR3 DNA is TGCAGTGCTAGAGCGGAGAGGGTGGAAGAGACCCAGTACTTC.

This clonotype was observed many times. The chain carries TRBV20-1 and TRBJ2-7; no reliable D call. V was trimmed by 1 base and J by 0 bases, leaving 4 bases between them. Germline assignment: CDR1 DFQATT and CDR2 SNEGSKA (reference sequence). This CDR3 spans 12 amino acids. CDR3 loop: CSARVLSYEQYF. The CDR3 DNA is TGCAGTGCTAGAGTCCTCTCCTACGAGCAGTACTTC.

This clonotype was picked up many times. The V and J genes are TRBV20-1 and TRBJ2-1; TRBD1 matches at 7 bases. The germline gives CDR1 DFQATT, CDR2 SNEGSKA (reference sequence). The CDR3 runs to 11 residues. Trimming took 5 bases from V and 7 from J; bases not matched to a gene: 2. Written as DNA, the CDR3 is TGCAGTGCTTACAGGGGAAATGAGCAGTTCTTC. It translates to CSAYRGNEQFF.

This clonotype was found a few times. The V gene is TRBV7-3, the J gene TRBJ1-1, with 8 bases that match TRBD1. CDR1 and CDR2 from the germline V gene are SGHTA and FQGTGA. The CDR3 totals 13 residues. The J segment lost 10 bases and the V segment lost 3 bases, leaving 7 bases of the junction unmatched. CDR3 DNA sequence: TGTGCCAGCAGCTTCGGACAGGGAAATATAGCTTTCTTT. Translated, it gives CASSFGQGNIAFF.

Ten or more counts support this clonotype. The chain employs TRBV6-5 and TRBJ1-5; D unclear. The CDR3 covers 13 residues. With 4 bases removed from V and 2 bases from J, the gap between germline ends came to 6 bases. Germline values: CDR1 MNHEY, CDR2 SVGAGI. For the CDR3, the DNA is TGTGCCAGCAGTTGGTCGGGCAATCAGCCCCAGCATTTT. As protein: CASSWSGNQPQHF.

This clonotype appeared a few times. CDR3 coding DNA: TGTGCCAGCAGCCCTCTAGCGCGATCTAGCACAGATACGCAGTATTTT. Amino acids: CASSPLARSSTDTQYF. The rearrangement joins TRBV9 to TRBJ2-3; D is possibly TRBD2 (6 bases). Germline V gives CDR1 SGDLS, CDR2 YYNGEE. Trimming removed 4 bases from V and 0 bases from J, with 15 bases in between. The CDR3 sequence is 16 residues long. Together with reference TRBV9 and TRBJ2-3, the CDR3 gives the full variable domain: DSGVTQTPKHLITATGQRVTLRCSPRSGDLSVYWYQQSLDQGLQFLIQYYNGEERAKGNILERFSAQQFPDLHSELNLSSLELGDSALYFCASSPLARSSTDTQYFGPGTRLTVL.

This clonotype came up a few times. V is TRBV4-1 and J is TRBJ2-7, with a possible D match to TRBD2 (5 bases). Trimming stripped 1 base from V and 3 bases from J, with 10 bases between. The germline V gene has CDR1 MGHRA and CDR2 YSYEKL. The CDR3 consists of 14 residues. This CDR3 reads CASSQVEGNYEQYF. The CDR3 nucleotides read TGCGCCAGCAGCCAAGTCGAGGGAAACTACGAGCAGTACTTC.

This clonotype has ten or more counts. The chain uses TRBV5-6 and TRBJ2-5; TRBD2 matches 8 bases. Germline V gene data show CDR1 as SGHDT and CDR2 as YYEEEE. Trimming removed 3 bases from V and 5 bases from J; junction bases left unmatched: 6. This CDR3 is 14 amino acids long. The CDR3 DNA sequence: TGTGCCAGCAGCTCCTGGACTAGCTCTGAGACCCAGTACTTC. Translation gives CASSSWTSSETQYF.

The genes are TRBV20-1 and TRBJ2-5, with 16 bases aligning to TRBD2. The CDR3 runs to 16 residues. Trimming removed 4 bases from V and 0 bases from J; junction bases left unmatched: 2. Per germline, CDR1 DFQATT and CDR2 SNEGSKA (reference sequence). DNA of the CDR3: TGCAGTGCTAAGGGACTAGCGGGGGGGAACCAAGAGACCCAGTACTTC. Its protein is CSAKGLAGGNQETQYF.

This clonotype has just a few counts. The genes are TRBV7-2 and TRBJ2-7, with 7 bases identical to TRBD1. The CDR3 totals 15 residues. Trimming took 4 bases from V and 3 from J; bases not matched to a gene: 9. Looked up from germline, CDR1 is SGHTA and CDR2 is FQGNSA. The CDR3 loop is CASSSPGQTYYEQYF. The CDR3 region has the DNA TGTGCCAGCAGCTCTCCGGGACAGACATACTACGAGCAGTACTTC.

This clonotype was counted ten times or more. CDR3 bases: TGTGCCAGCACTGCCTCTGATGGTCAGCCCCAGCATTTT. Protein: CASTASDGQPQHF. J is TRBJ1-5 and V is TRBV6-2 or TRBV6-3; D uncertain. CDR3 length equals 13 residues. Germline CDR1 MNHEY, CDR2 SVGEGT. V lost 7 bases and J 6 bases, leaving 13 bases between the germline ends.

The sample holds a few counts of this clonotype. The V and J genes are TRBV5-1 and TRBJ2-5; the D gene is possibly TRBD2 (5 bases). Trimming took 1 base from V and 10 from J, leaving 17 bases between them. Per germline, CDR1 SGHRS and CDR2 YFSETQ. The CDR3 has 14 residues. CDR3 in DNA: TGCGCCAGCAGCTTGCGGGGTAATCCTGAAGACCAGTACTTC. Residues: CASSLRGNPEDQYF. The full variable domain, rest sourced from reference TRBV5-1 and TRBJ2-5, is KAGVTQTPRYLIKTRGQQVTLSCSPISGHRSVSWYQQTPGQGLQFLFEYFSETQRNKGNFPGRFSGRQFSNSRSEMNVSTLELGDSALYLCASSLRGNPEDQYFGPGTRLLVL.

This clonotype was recorded many times. The CDR3 is CSASSTPGPLPNEKLFF. DNA of the CDR3: TGCAGTGCTAGCTCTACTCCTGGGCCTCTCCCTAATGAAAAACTGTTTTTT. The genes are TRBV20-1 and TRBJ1-4; no clear D. Per germline, CDR1 DFQATT and CDR2 SNEGSKA (reference sequence). V dropped 3 bases and J dropped 3 bases, with 20 bases sitting between them. The CDR3 is 17 amino acids.

The chain is built from TRBV6-1 and TRBJ2-3; 9 bases fit TRBD1. Germline lookup yields CDR1 MNHNS and CDR2 SASEGT. Germline trimming cut 6 bases from V and 5 bases from J; bases unmatched to any gene: 6. The CDR3 contains 14 residues. The CDR3 loop is CASRRGQGGDTQYF. In nucleotides, the CDR3 is TGTGCCAGCAGGAGGGGACAGGGCGGAGATACGCAGTATTTT.

This clonotype occurred many times. The J gene is TRBJ2-7, the V gene TRBV20-1, with D unclear. CDR1 DFQATT and CDR2 SNEGSKA come from the germline V gene (reference sequence). The CDR3 has 12 amino acids. V lost 4 bases and J 9 bases, leaving 16 bases between the germline ends. CDR3 amino acids: CSANKGTPGQYF. CDR3 in DNA: TGCAGTGCTAACAAAGGCACCCCGGGGCAGTACTTC.

In this sample, this clonotype turned up once. The V and J genes are TRBV7-2 and TRBJ2-3; TRBD2 matches at 11 bases. Germline CDR1 is SGHTA and CDR2 is FQGNSA. Trimming removed 2 bases from V and 5 bases from J; junction bases left unmatched: 3. The CDR3 is 15 amino acids. The CDR3 DNA follows: TGTGCCAGCAGCTTAACCGGGACTAGCGGAGATACGCAGTATTTT. The encoded protein is CASSLTGTSGDTQYF.

This clonotype has a count of ten or more. This chain uses TRBV5-1 with TRBJ1-5, with 7 bases that match TRBD1. This CDR3 has 13 amino acids. V shed 5 bases and J 10 bases; nucleotides not matched to a gene: 9. CDR1 and CDR2 from the germline V gene are SGHRS and YFSETQ. CDR3 bases: TGCGCCAGCAGGGTCGGGACAGCTTATCCCCAGCATTTT. It encodes CASRVGTAYPQHF.

This clonotype was counted ten times or more. The rearrangement links TRBV10-2 to TRBJ2-3, with 12 nucleotides matching TRBD2. The CDR3 contains 15 residues. Losses at the gene ends were 6 bases for V and 5 bases for J; bases not matched to a gene: 6. CDR1 and CDR2 from the germline V gene are WSHSY and SAAADI. The CDR3 spells CASSPTSGRGDTQYF. The CDR3 coding sequence is TGCGCCAGCAGCCCGACTAGCGGGAGAGGAGATACGCAGTATTTT.

In the case of this clonotype: A much larger clone sits a single nucleotide away, making a read error possible. The rearrangement joins TRBV29-1 to TRBJ2-5; 10 bases are shared with TRBD2. CDR1 is SQVTM and CDR2 is ANQGSEA in the germline V gene. There are 12 residues in the CDR3. Germline trimming cut 7 bases from V and 9 bases from J; bases unmatched to any gene: 8. The DNA for the CDR3 is TGCAGCGCCCGCAGCGGGGGGGAGTCCCAGTACTTC. It encodes CSARSGGESQYF.

This clonotype was recorded at least ten times. The chain links TRBV7-2 to TRBJ2-5; the D is unclear. V lost 4 bases and J lost 2, with 14 bases in between. The CDR3 length is 15 residues. Germline CDR1 reads SGHTA; CDR2 reads FQGNSA. CDR3 loop: CASSYAVLEQETQYF. The CDR3 DNA follows: TGTGCCAGCAGCTACGCCGTATTGGAACAAGAGACCCAGTACTTC.

This clonotype was seen repeatedly, ten times or more. The rearrangement uses TRBV5-1 and TRBJ2-1, with D possibly matching TRBD1 (6 bases). V lost 5 bases and J 8 bases, leaving 23 bases between the germline ends. The length of the CDR3 is 16 residues. Germline values: CDR1 SGHRS, CDR2 YFSETQ. CDR3 nucleotides: TGCGCCAGCAGTTTAAACACCCGGGACACTTGGGATGAGCAGTTCTTC. It encodes CASSLNTRDTWDEQFF.

This clonotype was counted between two and nine times. The chain links TRBV6-2 or TRBV6-3 to TRBJ1-1; D is uncertain. The CDR3 contains 12 residues. Trimming took 6 bases from V and 8 from J, leaving 13 bases between them. Germline V gene lookup returns CDR1 MNHEY and CDR2 SVGEGT. CDR3 region: CASSGDVREAFF. Written as DNA, the CDR3 is TGTGCCAGCAGCGGAGACGTACGGGAAGCTTTCTTT.

The rearrangement links TRBV6-5 to TRBJ1-1, with 9 positions matching TRBD1. Germline V gene data show CDR1 as MNHEY and CDR2 as SVGAGI. The J segment lost 3 bases and the V segment lost 2 bases, leaving 4 bases of the junction unmatched. The CDR3 is made up of 15 amino acids. CDR3: CASSYKDRGYTEAFF. In DNA, the CDR3 is TGTGCCAGCAGTTACAAGGACAGGGGATACACTGAAGCTTTCTTT.

This clonotype has a count of ten or more. V is TRBV15 and J is TRBJ1-2; a weak D match, TRBD1 (5 bases). Per germline, CDR1 LNHNV and CDR2 YYDKDF (reference sequence). This CDR3 is built from 15 residues. V lost 0 bases to trimming and J lost 8 bases, with 16 bases between them. The chain's CDR3 is CATSREGRPGKGYTF. CDR3 coding DNA: TGTGCCACCAGCAGAGAGGGCCGGCCAGGGAAAGGCTACACCTTC.